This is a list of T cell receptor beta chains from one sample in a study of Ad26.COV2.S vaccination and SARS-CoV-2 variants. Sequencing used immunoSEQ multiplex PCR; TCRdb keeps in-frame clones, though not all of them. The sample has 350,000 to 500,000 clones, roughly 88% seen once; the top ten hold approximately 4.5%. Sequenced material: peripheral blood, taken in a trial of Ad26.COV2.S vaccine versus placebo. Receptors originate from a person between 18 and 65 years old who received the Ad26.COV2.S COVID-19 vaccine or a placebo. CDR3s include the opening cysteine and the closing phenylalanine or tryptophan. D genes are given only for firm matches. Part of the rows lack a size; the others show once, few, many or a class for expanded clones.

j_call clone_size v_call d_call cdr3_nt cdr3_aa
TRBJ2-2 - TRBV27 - TGTGCCAGCAGTGGAACGAACACCGGGGAGCTGTTTTTT CASSGTNTGELFF
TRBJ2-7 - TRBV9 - TGTGCCAGCAGCCCCAGCGCTACGACTCCCTACGAGCAGTACTTC CASSPSATTPYEQYF
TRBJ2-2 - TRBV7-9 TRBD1 TGTGCCAGCAGCTCCGGGACAGGGGACACCGGGGAGCTGTTTTTT CASSSGTGDTGELFF
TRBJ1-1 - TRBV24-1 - TGTGCCACCAGTGAGGGCGGCACTGAAGCTTTCTTT CATSEGGTEAFF
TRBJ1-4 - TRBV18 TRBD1 TGTGCCAGCTCATCATTTCGACAGGGAGTTAATGAAAAACTGTTTTTT CASSSFRQGVNEKLFF
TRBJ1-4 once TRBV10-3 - TGTGCCATCAGTAGGGGCGGAACTGAAAAACTGTTTTTT CAISRGGTEKLFF
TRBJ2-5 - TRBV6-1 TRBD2 TGTGCCAGCAGTGGGACCCTCATCGCGGGAGGGCCCCCAGAGACCCAGTACTTC CASSGTLIAGGPPETQYF
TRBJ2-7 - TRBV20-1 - TGCAGTGCCAGACAGTATAATGAGCAGTACTTC CSARQYNEQYF
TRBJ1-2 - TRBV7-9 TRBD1 TGTGCCAGCTTTGGACAGGGGGCGAATGAGTACACCTTC CASFGQGANEYTF
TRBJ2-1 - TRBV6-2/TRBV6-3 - TGTGCCAGCAGTTATCGCCAACCAAATGGCGATGAGCAGTTCTTC CASSYRQPNGDEQFF
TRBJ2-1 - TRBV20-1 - TGCAGTGCTAGTGAGACTATCTACAATGAGCAGTTCTTC CSASETIYNEQFF
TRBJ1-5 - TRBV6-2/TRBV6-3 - TGTGCCAGCAGTTACCGGGCATCGTTCGGGGGATCAAGCAATCAGCCCCAGCATTTT CASSYRASFGGSSNQPQHF
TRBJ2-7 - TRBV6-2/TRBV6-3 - TGTGCCAGCAGTACCGTTAGGGCCTACGAGCAGTACTTC CASSTVRAYEQYF
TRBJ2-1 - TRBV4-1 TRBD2 TGCGCCAGCAGCCAGAGCGGGAGGGGGAGCGATGAGCAGTTCTTC CASSQSGRGSDEQFF
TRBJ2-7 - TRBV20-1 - TGCAGTGGCCAAAATGAATACGAGCAGTACTTC CSGQNEYEQYF
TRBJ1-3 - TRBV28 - TGTGCCAGCAGTTTATCGGGCCTTGGGTCCGGAAACACCATATATTTT CASSLSGLGSGNTIYF
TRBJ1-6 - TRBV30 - TGTGCCTGGACCCCAGAAAGAGTCTGGGGCTCACCCCTCCACTTT CAWTPERVWGSPLHF
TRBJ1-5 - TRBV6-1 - TGTGCCAGCAGTGAAGGTCGACGGAGCAATCAGCCCCAGCATTTT CASSEGRRSNQPQHF
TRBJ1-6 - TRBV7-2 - TGTGCCACCCCACTCGGGGGGCAGGTTAATTCACCCCTCCACTTT CATPLGGQVNSPLHF
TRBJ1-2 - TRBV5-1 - TGCGCCAGCAGCTTGGATTCCCTCAGCTATGGCTACACCTTC CASSLDSLSYGYTF
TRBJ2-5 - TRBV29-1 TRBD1 TGCAGCGTGAAGGGACAGGGGTCCCAAGAGACCCAGTACTTC CSVKGQGSQETQYF
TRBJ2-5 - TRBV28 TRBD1 TGTGCCAGCAGTGGGACAGGTCAAAGGACCCAGTACTTC CASSGTGQRTQYF
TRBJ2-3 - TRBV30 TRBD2 TGTGCCTGGAGGGAAACGGGAGGTGCAGATACGCAGTATTTT CAWRETGGADTQYF
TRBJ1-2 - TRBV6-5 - TGTGCCAGCAGTTACAGAGGGGGATATGGCTACACCTTC CASSYRGGYGYTF
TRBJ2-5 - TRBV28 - TGTGCCACCACGACTGAGAACTTCCAAGAGACCCAGTACTTC CATTTENFQETQYF
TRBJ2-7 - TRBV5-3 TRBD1 TGTGCCAGAAGCGCCAGAACAGGGGGCCAAGGCTCCTACGAGCAGTACTTC CARSARTGGQGSYEQYF
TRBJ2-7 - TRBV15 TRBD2 TGTGCCACCAGCAGAGGAAGGACGGGACTATACGAGCAGTACTTC CATSRGRTGLYEQYF
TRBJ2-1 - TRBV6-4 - TGTGCCAGCAGTGACAGGGGTGACTCCTACAATGAGCAGTTCTTC CASSDRGDSYNEQFF